Listed here are 24 T cell receptor beta chains from one sample, sequenced in a study of cytomegalovirus exposure and HLA in healthy donors. Researchers ran the PCR with 60 Vbeta and 13 Jbeta primers. TCRdb keeps only in-frame clones here, not all; method: immunoSEQ multiplex PCR. This sample has over 65,000 clones, with around 79% found just once. The sample was PBMCs. The receptors come from a woman in her thirties in good health and CMV-seropositive.

Only a few counts were recorded for this clone. This sequence joins TRBV6-5 and TRBJ2-7, with D possibly matching TRBD1 (5 bases). V shed 4 bases and J shed 9 bases, with 13 bases lying between them. The CDR3 runs to 12 residues. Germline CDR1 MNHEY, CDR2 SVGAGI. CDR3 region: CASSSKGSWQYF. The DNA for the CDR3 is TGTGCCAGCAGTTCCAAGGGGTCTTGGCAGTACTTC.

The chain uses TRBV29-1 and TRBJ2-1; D is unresolved. CDR1 is SQVTM, CDR2 ANQGSEA, per germline. The length of the CDR3 is 10 residues. V was pared by 7 bases and J by 6 bases, with 7 bases between. In DNA form, the CDR3 reads TGCAGCGCCGGTGGCAATGAGCAGTTCTTC. Its protein product is CSAGGNEQFF.

The genes are TRBV15 and TRBJ2-7, with TRBD2 matching 7 bases. Per germline, CDR1 LNHNV and CDR2 YYDKDF (reference sequence). CDR3 length: 14 amino acids. Trimming removed 0 bases from V and 2 bases from J; junction bases left unmatched: 1. This CDR3 is CATSRDREAYEQYF. The CDR3 coding sequence is TGTGCCACCAGCAGAGACCGGGAGGCCTACGAGCAGTACTTC.

This clone came up a few times. This chain uses TRBV10-1 with TRBJ2-7; D uncertain. Germline CDR1 and CDR2: WNHNN and SYGVQD (reference sequence). V was clipped by 5 bases and J by 5 bases, with 10 bases between them. The CDR3 has 12 amino acids. CDR3 region: CASSPGWHEQYF. The CDR3, as DNA: TGCGCCAGCAGTCCTGGTTGGCACGAGCAGTACTTC.

The V and J genes are TRBV15 and TRBJ2-7; the D gene is possibly TRBD1 (5 bases). V shed 3 bases and J shed 3 bases, with 9 bases lying between them. This CDR3 has 13 residues. Germline values: CDR1 LNHNV, CDR2 YYDKDF (reference sequence). DNA for the CDR3: TGTGCCACCAGCAGGGACACCGGCTACGAGCAGTACTTC. This sequence encodes CATSRDTGYEQYF.

J is TRBJ2-5 and V is TRBV5-6; D is uncertain. This CDR3 comprises 15 residues. Germline lookup yields CDR1 SGHDT and CDR2 YYEEEE. V dropped 0 bases and J dropped 1 base, with 10 bases sitting between them. CDR3 protein: CASSLELSPQETQYF. As DNA, the CDR3 is TGTGCCAGCAGCTTGGAGCTCTCCCCCCAAGAGACCCAGTACTTC.

V is TRBV15 and J is TRBJ2-7; 14 bases are shared with TRBD2. The ends lost 4 bases at V and 7 bases at J; junction bases unmatched: 9. The CDR3 spans 16 residues. Germline CDR1 LNHNV, CDR2 YYDKDF (reference sequence). The CDR3 loop reads CATSKEGLAGVQEQYF. CDR3 bases: TGTGCCACCAGCAAAGAGGGACTAGCGGGAGTACAAGAGCAGTACTTC. The full variable domain, its missing parts supplied by reference TRBV15 and TRBJ2-7, is DAMVIQNPRYQVTQFGKPVTLSCSQTLNHNVMYWYQQKSSQAPKLLFHYYDKDFNNEADTPDNFQSRRPNTSFCFLDIRSPGLGDTAMYLCATSKEGLAGVQEQYFGPGTRLTVT.

The chain couples TRBV9 to TRBJ1-1; TRBD1 matches at 9 bases. With 7 bases clipped from V and 3 bases from J, the junction kept 4 bases outside the gene matches. This CDR3 is 13 amino acids long. Germline values: CDR1 SGDLS, CDR2 YYNGEE. CDR3 amino acids: CASSTGGHTEAFF. The CDR3 nucleotides read TGTGCCAGCTCCACAGGGGGCCACACTGAAGCTTTCTTT.

The chain combines TRBV11-3 with TRBJ2-7; possible D gene TRBD1, 6 bases. Per germline, CDR1 SGHNT and CDR2 YENEEA. Trimming removed 5 bases at V and 3 bases at J, with 17 bases between. The CDR3 contains 15 residues. The CDR3 loop reads CASSRGGGTDYEQYF. Written as DNA, the CDR3 is TGTGCCAGCAGCCGGGGTGGGGGCACAGACTACGAGCAGTACTTC.

The rearrangement links TRBV30 to TRBJ2-7; the match to TRBD1 covers 10 bases. V lost 1 base to trimming and J lost 6 bases; unmatched junction nucleotides: 3. The CDR3 is 13 amino acids. The V gene's germline CDR1 is GTSNPN and CDR2 SVGIG (reference sequence). The CDR3 DNA sequence: TGTGCCTGGAGTGGGGACAGGGGTCGCGAGCAGTACTTC. This sequence encodes CAWSGDRGREQYF.

The V call is TRBV6-5, the J call TRBJ2-7, with D possibly TRBD1 on 6 matching bases. The V gene's germline CDR1 is MNHEY and CDR2 SVGAGI. V was shortened by 0 bases and J by 6 bases, with 12 bases between the two germline ends. The CDR3 contains 14 residues. CDR3 nucleotides: TGTGCCAGCAGTTACTCGAGCCAGGGGCTCGAGCAGTACTTC. It codes for CASSYSSQGLEQYF.

V usage is TRBV19 and J usage is TRBJ1-4; 11 bases align to TRBD1. CDR1 and CDR2 from the germline V gene are LNHDA and SQIVND (reference sequence). After removal of 5 bases from V and 8 bases from J, the junction contained 4 bases not matched to a gene. This CDR3 has 14 residues. CDR3 sequence reads: CASSRWDRGEKLFF. In DNA form, the CDR3 reads TGTGCCAGTAGTCGCTGGGACAGGGGGGAAAAACTGTTTTTT.

The chain links TRBV5-1 to TRBJ2-5, with TRBD2 as a possible D gene (6 bases). CDR1 SGHRS and CDR2 YFSETQ come from the germline V gene. V dropped 0 bases and J dropped 10 bases, with 19 bases sitting between them. This CDR3 contains 15 residues. For the CDR3, the DNA is TGCGCCAGCAGCTTGGAGGGAGGTCAGCCGGAGGGCCAGTACTTC. Translation: CASSLEGGQPEGQYF. Combining the CDR3 with reference TRBV5-1 and TRBJ2-5 gives the whole variable domain KAGVTQTPRYLIKTRGQQVTLSCSPISGHRSVSWYQQTPGQGLQFLFEYFSETQRNKGNFPGRFSGRQFSNSRSEMNVSTLELGDSALYLCASSLEGGQPEGQYFGPGTRLLVL.

J is TRBJ2-4 and V is TRBV6-1; 11 positions agree with TRBD1. This CDR3 contains 18 residues. The junction had 11 bases not matched to a gene; V was cut back by 1 base and J by 6 bases. CDR1 is MNHNS and CDR2 is SASEGT in the germline V gene. The CDR3 region has the DNA TGTGCCAGCAGTGAAGTATGGGGCTCCGGGACAGGGGGAAACATTCAGTACTTC. Protein product: CASSEVWGSGTGGNIQYF.

This sequence joins TRBV4-3 and TRBJ2-7; no definite D call. Looked up from germline, CDR1 is LGHNA and CDR2 is YSLEER. Trimming shortened V by 0 bases and J by 3 bases, and 6 bases separated the two germline ends. The CDR3 loop spans 13 amino acids. CDR3 nucleotides: TGCGCCAGCAGCCAAGAAACGCGCTACGAGCAGTACTTC. This sequence encodes CASSQETRYEQYF.

This chain uses TRBV28 with TRBJ2-2; 11 bases line up with TRBD2. Germline CDR1 reads MDHEN; CDR2 reads SYDVKM. With V trimmed by 6 bases and J by 5 bases, 8 bases remained unmatched. CDR3 length: 16 amino acids. In DNA form, the CDR3 reads TGTGCCAGCAGCCCCCCCCTAGCGGGAGGTACCGGGGAGCTGTTTTTT. Translation: CASSPPLAGGTGELFF.

This clone was recorded a few times. The chain joins TRBV6-1 to TRBJ2-7; 8 positions agree with TRBD2. This CDR3 comprises 14 residues. Germline V lookup: CDR1 MNHNS, CDR2 SASEGT. After removal of 2 bases from V and 2 bases from J, the junction contained 2 bases not matched to a gene. The CDR3 bases are TGTGCCAGCAGTGAAACTAGCGGAGCCTACGAGCAGTACTTC. This sequence encodes CASSETSGAYEQYF.

The rearrangement joins TRBV5-6 to TRBJ2-3, with a tentative D call TRBD1 (5 bases). V lost 0 bases, J lost 5 bases, and 10 bases lay in between. CDR1 is SGHDT and CDR2 is YYEEEE in the germline V gene. The CDR3 consists of 14 residues. The CDR3 is CASSLAQGLDTQYF. CDR3 sequence (DNA): TGTGCCAGCAGCTTGGCTCAGGGATTAGATACGCAGTATTTT.

This clone appeared a few times. V and J are TRBV6-1 and TRBJ2-6; 13 bases line up with TRBD2. J was trimmed by 0 bases and V by 3 bases; bases with no gene match: 8. Germline CDR1 and CDR2: MNHNS and SASEGT. There are 20 residues in the CDR3. CDR3 sequence reads: CASSDKTSGRISSGANVLTF. In DNA form, the CDR3 reads TGTGCCAGCAGTGACAAGACTAGCGGGAGGATCAGCTCTGGGGCCAACGTCCTGACTTTC.

This chain links TRBV10-3 with TRBJ2-3; possible D gene TRBD2, 5 bases. This CDR3 region has 13 residues. The V gene lost 6 bases and the J gene lost 8 bases, with 15 bases spanning the gap. Germline V gives CDR1 ENHRY, CDR2 SYGVKD. CDR3: CAISLAPGGTQYF. The CDR3 DNA follows: TGTGCCATCAGCCTAGCTCCGGGCGGTACGCAGTATTTT.

CDR3 in amino acids: CASSLGPYNEQFF. The CDR3 region has the DNA TGTGCCAGCAGCTTGGGGCCCTACAATGAGCAGTTCTTC. The gene calls are TRBV5-5 and TRBJ2-1, with D hard to call. Germline lookup yields CDR1 SGHKS and CDR2 YYEKEE (reference sequence). The CDR3 runs 13 residues. The V and J ends lost 0 bases and 2 bases respectively, with 3 bases between them.

This chain uses TRBV28 with TRBJ2-1; TRBD2 aligns across 15 bases. The germline CDR1 and CDR2 sequences are MDHEN and SYDVKM. V shed 7 bases and J 4 bases; nucleotides not matched to a gene: 8. CDR3 length equals 17 residues. The CDR3: CASKGTSGRLQYNEQFF. For the CDR3, the DNA is TGTGCCAGCAAAGGGACTAGCGGGAGGCTACAATACAATGAGCAGTTCTTC. Full variable domain (rest looked up from reference TRBV28 and TRBJ2-1): DVKVTQSSRYLVKRTGEKVFLECVQDMDHENMFWYRQDPGLGLRLIYFSYDVKMKEKGDIPEGYSVSREKKERFSLILESASTNQTSMYLCASKGTSGRLQYNEQFFGPGTRLTVL.

The chain carries TRBV9 and TRBJ2-7; D is perhaps TRBD1 (6 bases). The ends were cut back, 3 bases at V and 3 bases at J, with 13 bases in the middle. The CDR3 is 14 amino acids. CDR1 is SGDLS, CDR2 YYNGEE, per germline. The CDR3 loop reads CASSAGQWDYEQYF. The CDR3 nucleotides are TGTGCCAGCAGCGCCGGACAGTGGGACTACGAGCAGTACTTC. Variable domain in full (rest from reference TRBV9 and TRBJ2-7): DSGVTQTPKHLITATGQRVTLRCSPRSGDLSVYWYQQSLDQGLQFLIQYYNGEERAKGNILERFSAQQFPDLHSELNLSSLELGDSALYFCASSAGQWDYEQYFGPGTRLTVT.

This clone was seen only once. The chain couples TRBV28 to TRBJ1-2, with TRBD1 identical over 10 bases. The germline CDR1 and CDR2 sequences are MDHEN and SYDVKM. CDR3 length: 17 residues. The ends lost 5 bases at V and 1 base at J; junction bases unmatched: 10. The CDR3 nucleotides are TGTGCCAGCAGTCCGTCCGGGACAGGGGCCTATAACTATGGCTACACCTTC. Protein sequence: CASSPSGTGAYNYGYTF.